This T cell receptor (beta chain) was captured in a study of T cells in Graves' hyperthyroidism and ophthalmopathy. Study observations and caveats: Ophthalmopathy could be told apart from stable hyperthyroidism with a 13 V-J model.

The CDR3 regions of TCR beta were amplified from RNA transcripts. A first-round RT-PCR of the TCR CDR3 used the HTBI primer set. TCRdb itself ran the multiplex PCR reads through MiXCR, one entry per CDR3 protein. This table has about half a million distinct CDR3 sequences, approximately 25% appearing once. The length of the CDR3 is 15 residues. V was cut by 1 base and J by 3 bases, with 12 bases left in between. The germline CDR1 and CDR2 sequences are LGHNA and YSLEER. In this sample, this clonotype turned up many times. The antigen remains unidentified. This chain uses TRBV4-3 with TRBJ1-2, with D maybe TRBD1 (5 bases). The sequence was collected from a woman aged 30 to 39 with Graves' ophthalmopathy. Sequencing used blood. CDR3 sequence reads: CASSQAGRADYGYTF. Here the CDR3 DNA reads TGCGCCAGCAGCCAAGCAGGCAGGGCGGACTATGGCTACACCTTC.